A single T cell receptor (beta chain) is shown here with its context. Its antigen has not been determined. No quality values exist for individual bases; no much larger clone is one base distant. This sample stems from a study of blood T cell repertoires in COVID-19 (dated by TCRdb to 2020 to 2021). Broadly, across the study: Samples covering the acute and convalescent phases of COVID-19 were provided by collaborators in the United States, Italy and Spain. A freely available public database, intended as a resource for researchers studying the immune response to SARS-CoV-2, is where the repertoires were released. Subjects who had been exposed to COVID-19, were actively infected with it, or had recovered from it provided the deeply sampled blood TCRbeta repertoires that made up the dataset. Where available, HLA class I and class II types were obtained from metadata supplied by the sample provider rather than from assay-based typing. Samples came from the ongoing ImmuneRACE study (first 160 participants) plus 1,254 subjects from 6 global collaborators. Sample metadata almost always included a de-identified subject ID, COVID-19 status, age in years and sex. The prospective study material was composed of cDNA or gDNA derived from T cells, B-cell-depleted T cells, or PBMCs. Here is what the overall study found, with its caveats: Clinical and demographic metadata were provided uncurated, with the amount varying by source and participant.

Collaborating institutions collected whole blood in K2EDTA tubes following their own protocols. For TCRbeta analysis, collaborators shipped samples as frozen whole blood, isolated PBMCs, or DNA extracted from either of those sample types. TCRbeta CDR3 regions were amplified from genomic DNA by means of the immunoSEQ Assay, a bias-controlled multiplex PCR. Per the original workflow: Nucleated cell counts per sample were estimated from amplification of reference gene primers within the assay. Sequence reads were collapsed and filtered to measure the absolute abundance of every unique TCRbeta CDR3 rearrangement. For each sample, productive Simpson clonality was calculated as the square root of Simpson's diversity index across productive rearrangements. Drawn from immuneACCESS, this table holds only the in-frame rearrangements with V and J called that TCRdb kept. Clones are partly lost; checked studies trace under half to an unresolved V gene and leave the rest unexplained. V and J calls and clone size follow that table, whereas D and trimming were derived from the DNA. For this sample the table gives fewer than 100,000 clones, of which more than 75% were detected only once. The ten largest make up around 29% of the sample.

The receptor was isolated from a human donor in a cohort sampled during active COVID-19. The sample consisted of peripheral blood.

The CDR3 protein sequence reads: CASSLEGPGRGQPQHF. At the DNA level, the sequence is TGCGCCAGCAGCTTGGAGGGACCCGGGCGGGGTCAGCCCCAGCATTTT. The rearranged segments are TRBV5-1 and TRBJ1-5, and perhaps TRBD1 as D gene, on 5 matching bases. The germline V gene provides CDR1 SGHRS and CDR2 YFSETQ. From its cysteine to its phenylalanine, the CDR3 spans 16 amino acids. The CDR3 DNA has 48 bases and is translated from base 1. Cut back by 0 bases and 6 bases, the V and J ends lie 16 bases apart.